Listed below are T cell receptor beta chains from one sample, sequenced in a study of radiotherapy plus CTLA-4 blockade in lung cancer. Profiling relied on immunoSEQ multiplex PCR, and the TCRdb table lists in-frame clones only, not all of them. This table has roughly 120,000 clones, 65% to 85% appearing once. The sequences come from peripheral blood, collected from a patient treated with radiotherapy plus ipilimumab. These receptors came from a human donor with non-small cell lung cancer who had a partial response to radiotherapy plus ipilimumab. Both conserved end residues are part of each CDR3. Fields, in order: V gene, clone size, J gene, D gene, CDR3 DNA, CDR3 protein. A D gene is named only where the DNA matches it firmly. Rows may omit the clone size; those that give it use once, few, many or a size class.

V: TRBV6-5; size: few; J: TRBJ1-2; D: TRBD1; DNA: TGTGCCAGCAGGGAACAGGGGACTGGTGATGGCTACACCTTC; CDR3: CASREQGTGDGYTF
V: TRBV29-1; size: -; J: TRBJ1-2; D: -; DNA: TGCAGCGTTGGGAGGGGCTATGGCTACACCTTC; CDR3: CSVGRGYGYTF
V: TRBV7-8; size: few; J: TRBJ2-7; D: TRBD2; DNA: TGTGCCAGCAGCTTACGCCGAACGGGAGGGCCTGGAGAGCAGTACTTC; CDR3: CASSLRRTGGPGEQYF
V: TRBV28; size: -; J: TRBJ1-1; D: TRBD1; DNA: TGTGCCAGCAGTTCCGGGACAGGGGGGGAAATTAACACTGAAGCTTTCTTT; CDR3: CASSSGTGGEINTEAFF
V: TRBV11-2; size: -; J: TRBJ2-2; D: TRBD1; DNA: TGTGCCAGCAGCTTCGGGGACAGGGAATACACCGGGGAGCTGTTTTTT; CDR3: CASSFGDREYTGELFF
V: TRBV5-1; size: -; J: TRBJ2-3; D: TRBD2; DNA: TGCGCCAGCAGCTCGGGACTAGCGGGACTTATTACGGATACGCAGTATTTT; CDR3: CASSSGLAGLITDTQYF
V: TRBV2; size: -; J: TRBJ1-2; D: TRBD1; DNA: TGTGCCAGCAGGGCGACAGGGGTCATCTATGGCTACACCTTC; CDR3: CASRATGVIYGYTF
V: TRBV19; size: -; J: TRBJ1-1; D: -; DNA: TGTGCCAGCCGGCAGGAGGGCTTCCTGAACACTGAAGCTTTCTTT; CDR3: CASRQEGFLNTEAFF
V: TRBV5-4; size: -; J: TRBJ2-2; D: TRBD1; DNA: TGTGCCAGCAGGGCCGGGACAGGGAGAAGCACCGGGGAGCTGTTTTTT; CDR3: CASRAGTGRSTGELFF
V: TRBV2; size: -; J: TRBJ2-3; D: -; DNA: TGTGCCAGCAGCCTCGGGGGCACAGATACGCAGTATTTT; CDR3: CASSLGGTDTQYF
V: TRBV7-9; size: -; J: TRBJ2-2; D: -; DNA: TGTGCCAGCGTTCTTTTATCGAACACCGGGGAGCTGTTTTTT; CDR3: CASVLLSNTGELFF
V: TRBV5-4; size: -; J: TRBJ1-1; D: -; DNA: TGTGCCAGCAGCTCCCCAGAGGGTGTCACTGAAGCTTTCTTT; CDR3: CASSSPEGVTEAFF
V: TRBV5-1; size: -; J: TRBJ2-1; D: TRBD2; DNA: TGCGCCAGCAGCCATGCCCCTAGCGGGAGGGGCTTGGACAATGAGCAGTTCTTC; CDR3: CASSHAPSGRGLDNEQFF
V: TRBV19; size: medium-sized; J: TRBJ2-1; D: TRBD2; DNA: TGTGCCAGTAGTATATTAGCGGGACAAACCCGTTTTGGTGAGCAGTTCTTC; CDR3: CASSILAGQTRFGEQFF
V: TRBV10-3; size: once; J: TRBJ2-5; D: TRBD1; DNA: TGTGCCATCAGTTTGGACAGGGGAGAGACCCAGTACTTC; CDR3: CAISLDRGETQYF
V: TRBV9; size: -; J: TRBJ2-5; D: TRBD2; DNA: TGTGCCAGCAGCGTAGGACTAGCGGGAGTGCAGGAGACCCAGTACTTC; CDR3: CASSVGLAGVQETQYF
V: TRBV5-4; size: -; J: TRBJ2-3; D: TRBD2; DNA: TGTGCCAGCAGCTTTGGGACTAGTACGGATACGCAGTATTTT; CDR3: CASSFGTSTDTQYF